The 21 T cell receptor beta chains below come from one sample, sequenced in a study of blood T cell dynamics during melanoma immunotherapy. Documented time point: week 3, after first cycle of checkpoint inhibitor. Here immunoSEQ multiplex PCR was the method, and the copy in TCRdb shows in-frame clones only, minus some. The sample comprises under 8,500 clones, more than 80% of which are singletons, and roughly 3.5% rests with the top ten. Specimen: blood, collected from a patient treated with checkpoint blockade. All receptors come from a human donor with melanoma.

This clone is labeled as large. V gene TRBV7-9 combines with J gene TRBJ2-7, with 13 nucleotides matching TRBD2. The CDR3 runs 16 residues. V was clipped by 5 bases and J by 0 bases; unmatched bases: 4. Germline CDR1 reads SEHNR; CDR2 reads FQNEAQ (reference sequence). CDR3 in amino acids: CASSPWTSGSSYEQYF. In DNA form, the CDR3 reads TGTGCCAGCAGCCCCTGGACTAGCGGGAGCTCCTACGAGCAGTACTTC.

This sequence joins TRBV1 and TRBJ2-7; the table's D call, TRBD2, was not checked against the DNA. TRBV1 is assigned pseudogene status. The CDR3 length is 20 residues. The CDR3 sequence: CTSSRLARTSGRALTYEQYF. The CDR3, as DNA: TGCACCAGCAGCCGTTTAGCGAGGACTAGCGGGAGGGCCCTCACCTACGAGCAGTACTTC.

The chain uses TRBV2 and TRBJ1-1; D is ambiguous. Trimming pared 1 base from V and 7 bases from J, leaving 19 bases between. The CDR3 consists of 16 residues. Germline V CDR1 and CDR2: SNHLY, FYNNEI. CDR3 coding DNA: TGTGCCAGCAGTGAAGGTGGCAGGAGGAGAAAGAATGAAGCTTTCTTT. Its protein product is CASSEGGRRRKNEAFF.

The CDR3 loop reads CASSQDGLSYEQYF. The CDR3, as DNA: TGCGCCAGCAGCCAGGACGGCTTATCCTACGAGCAGTACTTC. The V call is TRBV5-1, the J call TRBJ2-5; D not resolved. The J call is doubtful: the DNA matches TRBJ2-7 better. Germline V gene data show CDR1 as SGHRS and CDR2 as YFSETQ. CDR3 size: 14 residues.

The chain combines TRBV28 with TRBJ1-1; weak D call: TRBD1 (6 bases). The germline V gene has CDR1 MDHEN and CDR2 SYDVKM. CDR3 length: 14 residues. Trimming left V 8 bases short and J 0 bases short, with 13 bases between. CDR3 nucleotide sequence: TGTGCCAGCGCGGGGGGGGCCATGAACACTGAAGCTTTCTTT. It translates to CASAGGAMNTEAFF.

This clone was detected once. Within the sample, other DNA sequences also encode this same CDR3. J is TRBJ1-1 and V is TRBV28; unclear D gene. Germline lookup yields CDR1 MDHEN and CDR2 SYDVKM. Trimming stripped 6 bases from V and 2 bases from J, with 4 bases between. The CDR3 is 11 residues long. CDR3 residues: CASSANTEAFF. The CDR3 nucleotides are TGTGCCAGCAGCGCCAACACTGAAGCTTTCTTT.

The CDR3, as DNA: TGTGCCAGCAGCGTGGGACAGGGAACTTATTACGAGCAGTACTTC. Its protein product is CASSVGQGTYYEQYF. The V gene is TRBV9, the J gene TRBJ2-7; 9 bases map to TRBD1. The germline V gene encodes CDR1 SGDLS and CDR2 YYNGEE. V shed 2 bases and J 4 bases; nucleotides not matched to a gene: 7. The length of the CDR3 is 15 residues. The full variable domain, its missing parts supplied by reference TRBV9 and TRBJ2-7, is DSGVTQTPKHLITATGQRVTLRCSPRSGDLSVYWYQQSLDQGLQFLIQYYNGEERAKGNILERFSAQQFPDLHSELNLSSLELGDSALYFCASSVGQGTYYEQYFGPGTRLTVT.

This chain joins TRBV6-6 and TRBJ1-2; a weak D match, TRBD1 (5 bases). Trimming took off 2 bases at V and 4 bases at J, with 8 bases between the two ends. The CDR3 runs 13 residues. Germline V gene lookup returns CDR1 MNHNY and CDR2 SVGAGI (reference sequence). The CDR3 bases are TGTGCCAGCAGTTACAGACAGACCTATGGCTACACCTTC. Protein sequence: CASSYRQTYGYTF.

The V call is TRBV28, the J call TRBJ2-7; 9 bases agree with TRBD1. The CDR3 runs to 15 residues. With 2 bases clipped from V and 3 bases from J, the junction kept 5 bases outside the gene matches. Looked up from germline, CDR1 is MDHEN and CDR2 is SYDVKM. The CDR3 is CASSLTGGGGYEQYF. In DNA, the CDR3 is TGTGCCAGCAGTTTAACAGGGGGCGGCGGCTACGAGCAGTACTTC.

In its sample, this clone was seen a few times. The chain carries TRBV2 and TRBJ1-1; D gene unclear. The germline gives CDR1 SNHLY, CDR2 FYNNEI. Between the trimmed V and J ends, which lost 7 bases and 4 bases, there was a span of 16 bases. CDR3 length equals 14 residues. The CDR3 nucleotides are TGTGCCAGCAAGAGGACCTGGGGTACCACTGAAGCTTTCTTT. Its translation is CASKRTWGTTEAFF.

In nucleotides, the CDR3 is TGCGCCAGCAGCCAAGAGGTTGGAGCAAGGGAGCAGTACTTC. It yields the protein CASSQEVGAREQYF. The chain uses TRBV4-1 and TRBJ2-7; D gene unclear. The CDR3 consists of 14 residues. The V gene's germline CDR1 is MGHRA and CDR2 YSYEKL. V was trimmed by 0 bases and J by 7 bases, leaving 13 bases between them.

The chain has TRBV5-1 and TRBJ2-7, with 10 bases that match TRBD2. J lost 5 bases, V lost 4 bases, and 9 bases had no gene match. CDR1 SGHRS and CDR2 YFSETQ come from the germline V gene. The CDR3 totals 15 residues. The CDR3 sequence: CASSLGAGGPHEQYF. CDR3 DNA sequence: TGCGCCAGCAGCCTTGGAGCGGGAGGGCCCCACGAGCAGTACTTC.

The CDR3 is CASRGSSTDTQYF. The CDR3 DNA reads as TGTGCCAGCAGGGGTTCTAGCACAGATACGCAGTATTTT. The chain joins TRBV7-3 to TRBJ2-3; D unclear. V was shortened by 6 bases and J by 0 bases, with 7 bases between the two germline ends. Germline V gene lookup returns CDR1 SGHTA and CDR2 FQGTGA. The CDR3 extends over 13 amino acids.

The chain uses TRBV4-2 and TRBJ2-5; 8 bases line up with TRBD2. Near its end, the DNA agrees better with TRBJ2-7, so the J call may be wrong. Germline V lookup: CDR1 LGHNA, CDR2 YNFKEQ. The CDR3 length is 15 residues. In DNA form, the CDR3 reads TGTGCCAGCAGCCAAGAAAGCGGGGGCTCCTACGAGCAGTACTTC. Protein product: CASSQESGGSYEQYF.

The CDR3 spells CASNMYRGDNEKLFF. As DNA, the CDR3 is TGTGCCAGCAACATGTACCGGGGGGATAATGAAAAACTGTTTTTT. J is TRBJ1-4 and V is TRBV2, with a tentative D call TRBD1 (5 bases). Trimming shortened V by 7 bases and J by 4 bases, and 16 bases separated the two germline ends. Germline V gives CDR1 SNHLY, CDR2 FYNNEI. This CDR3 is built from 15 residues.

V gene TRBV6-5 combines with J gene TRBJ2-7; D is uncertain. This CDR3 has 12 amino acids. Trimming removed 4 bases at V and 2 bases at J, with 6 bases between. Germline V gene lookup returns CDR1 MNHEY and CDR2 SVGAGI. CDR3 in DNA: TGTGCCAGCAGTTCTCCCCCCTACGAGCAGTACTTC. It specifies CASSSPPYEQYF.

The chain is built from TRBV7-9 and TRBJ2-7, with 9 bases that match TRBD1. In germline, CDR1 is SEHNR, CDR2 FQNEAQ (reference sequence). V trimming: 4 bases; J trimming: 7 bases; junction bases outside the gene matches: 8. CDR3 length equals 14 residues. CDR3 sequence: CASSSGTGRGEQYF. In DNA, the CDR3 is TGTGCCAGCAGCTCCGGGACAGGGAGGGGGGAGCAGTACTTC.

The rearrangement uses TRBV5-4 and TRBJ1-1; D is unresolved. V was trimmed by 0 bases and J by 1 base, leaving 4 bases between them. The germline CDR1 and CDR2 sequences are SGHNT and YYREEE (reference sequence). The CDR3 is made up of 13 amino acids. This CDR3 reads CASSLDRNTEAFF. The CDR3 nucleotides are TGTGCCAGCAGCTTGGACCGGAACACTGAAGCTTTCTTT.

This chain joins TRBV6-5 and TRBJ2-7, with 7 bases identical to TRBD2. From germline, CDR1 is MNHEY and CDR2 SVGAGI. CDR3 length equals 14 residues. V was pared by 3 bases and J by 6 bases, with 8 bases of the junction left unmatched. The CDR3 spells CASSYRGRAREQYF. The DNA of the CDR3 is TGTGCCAGCAGTTATCGGGGGAGGGCCCGCGAGCAGTACTTC.

The V and J genes are TRBV12-5 and TRBJ2-7; TRBD1 is a possible D gene (5 bases). Looked up from germline, CDR1 is LGHNT and CDR2 is FRNRAP. Trimming left V 9 bases short and J 1 base short, with 10 bases between. The CDR3 sequence is 12 residues long. DNA of the CDR3: TGTGCTAGGCTCACAGGTTCCTACGAGCAGTACTTC. It codes for CARLTGSYEQYF.

V and J are TRBV5-4 and TRBJ2-5, with 7 nucleotides matching TRBD1. Germline CDR1 reads SGHNT; CDR2 reads YYREEE (reference sequence). V lost 5 bases, J lost 3 bases, and 4 bases stayed unmatched. This CDR3 region has 13 residues. CDR3 in amino acids: CASSLGTEETQYF. As DNA, the CDR3 is TGTGCCAGCAGTCTTGGGACAGAAGAGACCCAGTACTTC.